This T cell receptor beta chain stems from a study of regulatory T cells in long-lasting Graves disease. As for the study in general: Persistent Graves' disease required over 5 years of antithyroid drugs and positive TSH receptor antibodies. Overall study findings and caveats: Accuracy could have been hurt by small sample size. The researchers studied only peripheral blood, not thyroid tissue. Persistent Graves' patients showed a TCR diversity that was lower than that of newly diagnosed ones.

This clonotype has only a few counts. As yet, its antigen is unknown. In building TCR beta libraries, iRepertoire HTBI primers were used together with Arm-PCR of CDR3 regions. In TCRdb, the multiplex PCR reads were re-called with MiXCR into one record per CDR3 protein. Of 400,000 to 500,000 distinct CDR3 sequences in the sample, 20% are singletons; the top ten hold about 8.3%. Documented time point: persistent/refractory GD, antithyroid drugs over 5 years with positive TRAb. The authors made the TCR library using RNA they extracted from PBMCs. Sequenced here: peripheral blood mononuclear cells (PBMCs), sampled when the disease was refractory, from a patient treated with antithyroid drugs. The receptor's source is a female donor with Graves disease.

The CDR3 nucleotides are TGTGCCAGCAGCCAAGGGACTAGCGGGAGGAACTACGAGCAGTACTTC. Its protein product is CASSQGTSGRNYEQYF. The chain links TRBV4-2 to TRBJ2-7, with 14 bases identical to TRBD2. The CDR3 runs to 16 residues. The V gene's germline CDR1 is LGHNA and CDR2 YNFKEQ. The trim removed 1 base at V and 3 bases at J, leaving 2 bases unmatched.